This T cell receptor beta chain comes out of a study of lymphopenia after photon versus proton radiotherapy. The assay was immunoSEQ multiplex PCR, and TCRdb's table has in-frame clones only and misses some. The data show about 83,000 clones, around 82% seen once. The starting material was peripheral blood, obtained from a patient treated with proton-based radiotherapy. This clonotype originated in a man between 60 and 75 years old with pancreatic cancer.

This chain's CDR3 is CASSQDLRPGGGDEQFF. The CDR3 nucleotides are TGCGCCAGCAGCCAAGACTTACGCCCGGGAGGGGGCGATGAGCAGTTCTTC. The chain uses TRBV4-3 and TRBJ2-1, with a tentative D call TRBD2 (8 bases). Germline V lookup: CDR1 LGHNA, CDR2 YSLEER. Trimming cost V 0 bases and J 8 bases, with 20 bases left between them. The CDR3 is 17 residues long.